Below are 28 T cell receptor beta chains sequenced from a single sample in a study of blood T cell repertoires in COVID-19. Produced via immunoSEQ multiplex PCR; TCRdb's table is partial and in-frame only. The profile shows some 57,000 clones, 82% of them singletons. The sample was peripheral blood. The source is an elderly man with COVID-19, enrolled during active disease.

This clone was counted a few times. Here the CDR3 reads CASSVNGQMEYV. In nucleotides, the CDR3 is TGTGCCAGCAGTGTAAATGGACAGATGGAGTACGTC. This chain joins TRBV2 and TRBJ2-7, with D maybe TRBD1 (6 bases). V lost 4 bases, J lost 11 bases, and 15 bases lay in between. Germline CDR1 SNHLY, CDR2 FYNNEI. CDR3 length equals 12 residues.

The chain carries TRBV21-1 and TRBJ2-7; no DNA check was done on the table's D call, TRBD1. TRBV21-1 is reported as a pseudogene. The length of the CDR3 is 16 residues. CDR3 loop: CASSSHPGQPFYEQYV. The CDR3 bases are TGTGCCAGCAGCAGCCACCCGGGACAGCCGTTCTACGAGCAGTACGTC.

The chain employs TRBV28 and TRBJ2-4; a possible D gene is TRBD1 (6 bases). This CDR3 is 17 amino acids long. CDR1 is MDHEN and CDR2 is SYDVKM in the germline V gene. Between the trimmed V and J ends, which lost 7 bases and 0 bases, there was a span of 19 bases. CDR3 protein: CASKQQTGWEAKNIQYF. DNA of the CDR3: TGTGCCAGCAAACAACAAACAGGGTGGGAAGCCAAAAACATTCAGTACTTC.

This chain connects TRBV27 to TRBJ2-5, with D possibly matching TRBD2 (6 bases). Per germline, CDR1 MNHEY and CDR2 SMNVEV (reference sequence). This CDR3 has 14 residues. Between the trimmed V and J ends, which lost 5 bases and 2 bases, there was a span of 12 bases. The CDR3 spells CASSDLGLQETQYF. CDR3 in DNA: TGTGCCAGCAGTGACCTCGGACTACAAGAGACCCAGTACTTC.

The chain employs TRBV19 and TRBJ1-2, with D tentatively TRBD1 (5 bases). With 3 bases removed from V and 3 bases from J, the gap between germline ends came to 14 bases. Germline V gene data show CDR1 as LNHDA and CDR2 as SQIVND (reference sequence). The CDR3 totals 15 residues. For the CDR3, the DNA is TGTGCCAGTAGTATGCCAGGGAGGAGGGACTATGGCTACACCTTC. Protein: CASSMPGRRDYGYTF.

The chain couples TRBV12-3 or TRBV12-4 to TRBJ1-5; possible D gene TRBD1, 5 bases. Trimming took off 6 bases at V and 6 bases at J, with 9 bases between the two ends. CDR3 length: 12 residues. The CDR3 is CASSRVSQPQHF. The CDR3 DNA reads TGTGCCAGCAGCAGGGTTTCTCAGCCCCAGCATTTT.

This clone appeared once. The chain couples TRBV2 to TRBJ1-5, with TRBD1 identical over 10 bases. The V segment lost 7 bases and the J segment 4 bases; nucleotides outside the gene matches: 13. Per the germline V gene, CDR1 is SNHLY and CDR2 is FYNNEI. The CDR3 extends over 17 amino acids. The CDR3 sequence is CASTMVAGTGENQPQHF. CDR3 in DNA: TGTGCCAGCACAATGGTCGCCGGGACAGGGGAGAATCAGCCCCAGCATTTT.

DNA of the CDR3: TGTGCCACCAGCAAACGTCCGGGGGGGGGCACAGATACGCAGTATTTT. It is translated as CATSKRPGGGTDTQYF. The gene calls are TRBV15 and TRBJ2-3; 8 nucleotides align to TRBD2. This CDR3 has 16 amino acids. CDR1 LNHNV and CDR2 YYDKDF come from the germline V gene (reference sequence). Trimming at V came to 4 bases and at J to 1 base, leaving 7 bases not matched to a gene.

Here the CDR3 DNA reads TGTGCCAGTAGTATTAGACATAAGAACACTGAAGCTTTCTTT. Its protein is CASSIRHKNTEAFF. J is TRBJ1-1 and V is TRBV19; D call uncertain. Trimming stripped 3 bases from V and 1 base from J, with 9 bases between. CDR3 length: 14 amino acids. The germline CDR1 and CDR2 sequences are LNHDA and SQIVND (reference sequence).

The chain joins TRBV28 to TRBJ2-4; the D gene is possibly TRBD2 (5 bases). Germline V gives CDR1 MDHEN, CDR2 SYDVKM. The length of the CDR3 is 16 residues. Deletions cut 5 bases from V and 4 bases from J, with 18 bases between. CDR3 loop: CASSEPGGYSKNIQYF. CDR3 coding DNA: TGTGCCAGCAGTGAACCAGGAGGTTACTCGAAAAACATTCAGTACTTC. Full variable domain (outside the CDR3, taken from reference TRBV28 and TRBJ2-4): DVKVTQSSRYLVKRTGEKVFLECVQDMDHENMFWYRQDPGLGLRLIYFSYDVKMKEKGDIPEGYSVSREKKERFSLILESASTNQTSMYLCASSEPGGYSKNIQYFGAGTRLSVL.

CDR3: CASSARVDTEAFF. The CDR3 bases are TGTGCCAGTAGTGCCAGGGTTGACACTGAAGCTTTCTTT. The chain combines TRBV19 with TRBJ1-1; TRBD1 might be the D (5 bases). Germline-derived CDR1 and CDR2 are LNHDA and SQIVND (reference sequence). V shed 5 bases and J shed 3 bases, with 10 bases lying between them. This CDR3 spans 13 amino acids.

The chain combines TRBV9 with TRBJ2-2, with no clear D. Germline CDR1 and CDR2: SGDLS and YYNGEE. The CDR3 length is 15 residues. V dropped 0 bases and J dropped 7 bases, with 13 bases sitting between them. CDR3: CASSVARQTLGELFF. The CDR3 DNA reads as TGTGCCAGCAGCGTAGCTCGGCAGACTCTCGGGGAGCTGTTTTTT. The full variable domain, in which reference TRBV9 and TRBJ2-2 provide the parts outside the CDR3, is DSGVTQTPKHLITATGQRVTLRCSPRSGDLSVYWYQQSLDQGLQFLIQYYNGEERAKGNILERFSAQQFPDLHSELNLSSLELGDSALYFCASSVARQTLGELFFGEGSRLTVL.

The V call is TRBV7-8, the J call TRBJ2-1, with TRBD2 matching 12 bases. J was trimmed by 8 bases and V by 0 bases; bases with no gene match: 5. The CDR3 extends over 16 amino acids. The germline gives CDR1 SGHVS, CDR2 FQNEAQ. The CDR3 protein is CASSLAGLAGIYEQFF. In DNA form, the CDR3 reads TGTGCCAGCAGCTTAGCAGGACTAGCGGGGATCTATGAGCAGTTCTTC.

The chain uses TRBV30 and TRBJ1-5, with 8 bases identical to TRBD1. Germline V gene sequence: CDR1 GTSNPN, CDR2 SVGIG (reference sequence). Trimming took 3 bases from V and 3 from J; bases not matched to a gene: 7. The CDR3 is 15 amino acids. The CDR3 bases are TGTGCCTGGAGCGCTGACAGGGGTAACAATCAGCCCCAGCATTTT. This translates into CAWSADRGNNQPQHF.

This rearrangement joins TRBV19 to TRBJ1-3; 7 bases align to TRBD1. The junction had 13 bases not matched to a gene; V was cut back by 3 bases and J by 2 bases. In germline, CDR1 is LNHDA, CDR2 SQIVND (reference sequence). The CDR3 runs 18 residues. In DNA, the CDR3 is TGTGCCAGTAGTATGACCCACAGGAAGGGGGCCACTGGAAACACCATATATTTT. It codes for CASSMTHRKGATGNTIYF.

V and J are TRBV7-9 and TRBJ1-1; no firm D call. This CDR3 has 13 residues. Trimming left V 1 base short and J 5 bases short, with 8 bases between. Germline V gene data show CDR1 as SEHNR and CDR2 as FQNEAQ (reference sequence). Here the CDR3 DNA reads TGTGCCAGCAGCTTAGAGGAGGGAACTGAAGCTTTCTTT. The encoded protein is CASSLEEGTEAFF.

This clone was detected only a few times. This sequence joins TRBV4-3 and TRBJ1-1; a possible D gene is TRBD1 (5 bases). The CDR3 consists of 14 residues. The V end lost 1 base, the J end lost 1 base, and 7 bases lay between the germline ends. Germline V lookup: CDR1 LGHNA, CDR2 YSLEER. Here the CDR3 reads CASSQAQGNTEAFF. DNA for the CDR3: TGCGCCAGCAGCCAAGCGCAGGGGAACACTGAAGCTTTCTTT.

The chain is built from TRBV27 and TRBJ2-4, with no clear D. CDR1 and CDR2 (germline): MNHEY, SMNVEV (reference sequence). CDR3 length equals 14 residues. V was shortened by 0 bases and J by 10 bases, with 13 bases between the two germline ends. CDR3 sequence: CASSLSQLSRIQYF. CDR3 coding DNA: TGTGCCAGCAGTTTATCCCAATTGAGTAGAATTCAGTACTTC.

The chain carries TRBV7-8 and TRBJ2-3, with D perhaps TRBD2 (5 bases). Trimming stripped 4 bases from V and 2 bases from J, with 16 bases between. CDR3 length equals 16 residues. Looked up from germline, CDR1 is SGHVS and CDR2 is FQNEAQ. The CDR3 region is CASSSRRVAITDTQYF. Here the CDR3 DNA reads TGTGCCAGCAGCTCCAGGCGGGTAGCGATCACAGATACGCAGTATTTT.

The chain carries TRBV5-1 and TRBJ2-5; D possibly corresponds to TRBD1 (5 bases). Germline V gene data show CDR1 as SGHRS and CDR2 as YFSETQ. V was pared by 0 bases and J by 5 bases, with 14 bases between. The CDR3 extends over 15 amino acids. The chain's CDR3 is CASSLDPRTMETQYF. CDR3 in DNA: TGCGCCAGCAGCTTGGATCCCCGGACAATGGAGACCCAGTACTTC.

This clone was recorded only once. The chain has TRBV20-1 and TRBJ1-5; no clear D gene. Looked up from germline, CDR1 is DFQATT and CDR2 is SNEGSKA (reference sequence). The germline V and J ends were trimmed by 3 bases and 1 base, with 16 bases remaining between them. This CDR3 has 16 residues. This CDR3 is CSASRREGGSNQPQHF. CDR3 bases: TGCAGTGCTAGTAGGAGGGAAGGAGGGAGCAATCAGCCCCAGCATTTT.

V gene TRBV18 combines with J gene TRBJ1-4; D gene uncertain. V lost 1 base and J 7 bases, leaving 7 bases between the germline ends. Germline V CDR1 and CDR2: KGHSH, LQKENI. This CDR3 is built from 13 residues. CDR3 sequence reads: CASSPRAGEKLFF. Here the CDR3 DNA reads TGTGCCAGCTCACCACGGGCAGGTGAAAAACTGTTTTTT.

This clone was counted a few times. V and J are TRBV7-8 and TRBJ1-1; TRBD1 matches at 7 bases. Germline values: CDR1 SGHVS, CDR2 FQNEAQ. CDR3 length equals 13 residues. The V segment lost 0 bases and the J segment 12 bases; nucleotides outside the gene matches: 7. CDR3 sequence (DNA): TGTGCCAGCAGCTTAGCGTTCACAGGGGCGACTTTCTTT. Translation gives CASSLAFTGATFF.

The sample holds one count of this clone. This chain links TRBV7-8 with TRBJ1-4, with 8 positions matching TRBD1. This CDR3 has 16 amino acids. Looked up from germline, CDR1 is SGHVS and CDR2 is FQNEAQ. V lost 1 base and J lost 7; bases outside the gene matches: 8. CDR3 DNA: TGTGCCAGCAGCTTAGGGGCAGGGGGCTTCGCTGAAAAACTGTTTTTT. This codes for CASSLGAGGFAEKLFF. The variable domain in full, completed from reference TRBV7-8 and TRBJ1-4, reads GAGVSQSPRYKVAKRGQDVALRCDPISGHVSLFWYQQALGQGPEFLTYFQNEAQLDKSGLPSDRFFAERPEGSVSTLKIQRTQQEDSAVYLCASSLGAGGFAEKLFFGSGTQLSVL.

This chain uses TRBV5-1 with TRBJ2-2, with D maybe TRBD2 (6 bases). The CDR3 has 16 residues. V dropped 3 bases and J dropped 5 bases, with 17 bases sitting between them. Germline V gives CDR1 SGHRS, CDR2 YFSETQ. CDR3 sequence reads: CASSSRPGVGTGELFF. The CDR3 DNA is TGCGCCAGCAGCTCCCGCCCGGGAGTAGGGACCGGGGAGCTGTTTTTT. The full variable domain, in which reference TRBV5-1 and TRBJ2-2 provide the parts outside the CDR3, is KAGVTQTPRYLIKTRGQQVTLSCSPISGHRSVSWYQQTPGQGLQFLFEYFSETQRNKGNFPGRFSGRQFSNSRSEMNVSTLELGDSALYLCASSSRPGVGTGELFFGEGSRLTVL.

The chain couples TRBV4-2 to TRBJ1-1, with D unresolved. The length of the CDR3 is 15 residues. V lost 0 bases to trimming and J lost 0 bases, with 8 bases between them. Germline CDR1 and CDR2: LGHNA and YNFKEQ. CDR3 region: CASSQEYSLNTEAFF. Written as DNA, the CDR3 is TGTGCCAGCAGCCAAGAGTACAGCTTGAACACTGAAGCTTTCTTT.

This chain joins TRBV2 and TRBJ2-1, with TRBD2 identical over 9 bases. Germline loops: CDR1 SNHLY, CDR2 FYNNEI. Trimming cost V 3 bases and J 2 bases; bases outside gene matches: 5. The CDR3 totals 16 residues. For the CDR3, the DNA is TGTGCCAGCAGTGATGGGAGCGGGAGGACCTACAATGAGCAGTTCTTC. This gives the protein CASSDGSGRTYNEQFF. Full variable domain (outside the CDR3, taken from reference TRBV2 and TRBJ2-1): EPEVTQTPSHQVTQMGQEVILRCVPISNHLYFYWYRQILGQKVEFLVSFYNNEISEKSEIFDDQFSVERPDGSNFTLKIRSTKLEDSAMYFCASSDGSGRTYNEQFFGPGTRLTVL.

This chain joins TRBV6-5 and TRBJ1-2; D is ambiguous. Germline-derived CDR1 and CDR2 are MNHEY and SVGAGI. CDR3 size: 15 residues. V lost 2 bases and J 4 bases, leaving 14 bases between the germline ends. The CDR3, as DNA: TGTGCCAGCAGTTACGTTGGGGAGGGCGCCTATGGCTACACCTTC. Protein sequence: CASSYVGEGAYGYTF.